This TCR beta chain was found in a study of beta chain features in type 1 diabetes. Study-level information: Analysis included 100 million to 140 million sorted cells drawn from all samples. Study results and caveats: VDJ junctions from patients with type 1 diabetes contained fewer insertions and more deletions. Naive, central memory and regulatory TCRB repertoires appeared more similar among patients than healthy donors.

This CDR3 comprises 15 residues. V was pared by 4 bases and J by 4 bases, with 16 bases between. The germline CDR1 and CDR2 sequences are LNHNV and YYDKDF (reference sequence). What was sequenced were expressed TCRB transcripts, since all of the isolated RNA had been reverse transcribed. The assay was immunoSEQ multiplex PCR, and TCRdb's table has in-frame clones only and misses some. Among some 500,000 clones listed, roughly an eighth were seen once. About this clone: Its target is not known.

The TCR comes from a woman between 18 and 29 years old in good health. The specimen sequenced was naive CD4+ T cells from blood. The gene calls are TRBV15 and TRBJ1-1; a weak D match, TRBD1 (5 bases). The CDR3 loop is CATSKSRGLGTEAFF. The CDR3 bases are TGTGCCACCAGCAAGTCTAGGGGCTTGGGCACTGAAGCTTTCTTT.